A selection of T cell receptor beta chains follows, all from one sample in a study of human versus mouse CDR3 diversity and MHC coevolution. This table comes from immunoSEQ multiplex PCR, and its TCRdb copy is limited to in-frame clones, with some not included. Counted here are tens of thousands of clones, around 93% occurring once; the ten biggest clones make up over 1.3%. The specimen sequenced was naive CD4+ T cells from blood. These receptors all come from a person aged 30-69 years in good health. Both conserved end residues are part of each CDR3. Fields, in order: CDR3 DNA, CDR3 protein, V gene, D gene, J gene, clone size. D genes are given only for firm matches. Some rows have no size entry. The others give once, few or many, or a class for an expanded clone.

cdr3_nt: TGTGCCAGCAGCTCCCGGGACAAAACTGAAGCTTTCTTT; cdr3_aa: CASSSRDKTEAFF; v_call: TRBV7-3; d_call: NA; j_call: TRBJ1-1; clone_size: NA
cdr3_nt: TGTGCCAGCAGCCCCACCGGGACAGGGGTCGGGCAGTACTTC; cdr3_aa: CASSPTGTGVGQYF; v_call: TRBV7-2; d_call: TRBD1; j_call: TRBJ2-7; clone_size: NA
cdr3_nt: TGTGCCAGCAGTGGGGGACAGGGGGCTCGGGAGCAGTACTTC; cdr3_aa: CASSGGQGAREQYF; v_call: TRBV6-5; d_call: TRBD1; j_call: TRBJ2-7; clone_size: NA
cdr3_nt: TGTGCCTGGAGATGGGGGCTTTGGACTGAGCAGTTCTTC; cdr3_aa: CAWRWGLWTEQFF; v_call: TRBV30; d_call: NA; j_call: TRBJ2-1; clone_size: NA
cdr3_nt: TGTGCCAGTAGTGTGACAGGGACGAGCACCGGGGAGCTGTTTTTT; cdr3_aa: CASSVTGTSTGELFF; v_call: TRBV19; d_call: TRBD1; j_call: TRBJ2-2; clone_size: NA
cdr3_nt: TGCGCCAGCAGCTTGGAAGGGGGAGCGGGGGAGCTTGGGACAGATACGCAGTATTTT; cdr3_aa: CASSLEGGAGELGTDTQYF; v_call: TRBV5-1; d_call: TRBD2; j_call: TRBJ2-3; clone_size: once
cdr3_nt: TGTGCCAGTAGTTCCGGGACAGGAACCTACGAGCAGTACTTC; cdr3_aa: CASSSGTGTYEQYF; v_call: TRBV19; d_call: TRBD1; j_call: TRBJ2-7; clone_size: NA
cdr3_nt: TGTGCCAGCAGCGTAGGCCTAGCGGGAGCAGTCGACGAGCAGTACTTC; cdr3_aa: CASSVGLAGAVDEQYF; v_call: TRBV9; d_call: TRBD2; j_call: TRBJ2-7; clone_size: once
cdr3_nt: TGTGCCAGCTCACCTCCGGGACAGGGGGCTAGTGGCTACACCTTC; cdr3_aa: CASSPPGQGASGYTF; v_call: TRBV18; d_call: TRBD1; j_call: TRBJ1-2; clone_size: NA
cdr3_nt: TGTGCCAGCAGTTCCCAGGGTAGGCGGAACACTGAAGCTTTCTTT; cdr3_aa: CASSSQGRRNTEAFF; v_call: TRBV27; d_call: NA; j_call: TRBJ1-1; clone_size: NA
cdr3_nt: TGTGCCAGTAGTATACGGGGGAGGGATACGCAGTATTTT; cdr3_aa: CASSIRGRDTQYF; v_call: TRBV19; d_call: NA; j_call: TRBJ2-3; clone_size: NA
cdr3_nt: TGTGCCAGCAGTTCCCCCCCTGGTGAGCCTCGCGAGCAGTACTTC; cdr3_aa: CASSSPPGEPREQYF; v_call: TRBV28; d_call: NA; j_call: TRBJ2-7; clone_size: NA
cdr3_nt: TGTGCCATCAGTGGAACAGGGATTGCTGAAGCTTTCTTT; cdr3_aa: CAISGTGIAEAFF; v_call: TRBV10-3; d_call: NA; j_call: TRBJ1-1; clone_size: NA
cdr3_nt: TGTGCCAGCAGTTTAGGGACAGGGTTCACTGAAGCTTTCTTT; cdr3_aa: CASSLGTGFTEAFF; v_call: TRBV28; d_call: TRBD1; j_call: TRBJ1-1; clone_size: NA
cdr3_nt: TGTGCCAGCAGTTCCGTCGCCGGGGCCGGGGAGCTGTTTTTT; cdr3_aa: CASSSVAGAGELFF; v_call: TRBV27; d_call: NA; j_call: TRBJ2-2; clone_size: NA
cdr3_nt: TGCGCCAGCAGCCCCGGACTGACCTCTGGAAACACCATATATTTT; cdr3_aa: CASSPGLTSGNTIYF; v_call: TRBV10-2; d_call: NA; j_call: TRBJ1-3; clone_size: few
cdr3_nt: TGTGCCAGCAGCCCCCGCCGACAGGCTAGCAATCAGCCCCAGCATTTT; cdr3_aa: CASSPRRQASNQPQHF; v_call: TRBV9; d_call: NA; j_call: TRBJ1-5; clone_size: NA
cdr3_nt: TGTGCCAGCAGTTCGCAGGGGGCCCTAGCAAATCAGCCCCAGCATTTT; cdr3_aa: CASSSQGALANQPQHF; v_call: TRBV6-5; d_call: TRBD1; j_call: TRBJ1-5; clone_size: NA
cdr3_nt: TGTGCCAGCAGCTTGCATTTCCAGGGACAACAGCGCCTCCACTTT; cdr3_aa: CASSLHFQGQQRLHF; v_call: TRBV5-4; d_call: NA; j_call: TRBJ1-6; clone_size: NA
cdr3_nt: TGCGCCAGCAGCGCTAGCGGTACCTACAATGAGCAGTTCTTC; cdr3_aa: CASSASGTYNEQFF; v_call: TRBV5-1; d_call: TRBD2; j_call: TRBJ2-1; clone_size: NA
cdr3_nt: TGTGCTAGCAGCTTAGCGTCACCCAGTTACAATGAGCAGTTCTTC; cdr3_aa: CASSLASPSYNEQFF; v_call: TRBV7-7; d_call: NA; j_call: TRBJ2-1; clone_size: NA
cdr3_nt: TGTGCCTGGAGGGGACAGTTGAACACTGAAGCTTTCTTT; cdr3_aa: CAWRGQLNTEAFF; v_call: TRBV30; d_call: TRBD1; j_call: TRBJ1-1; clone_size: NA
cdr3_nt: TGTGCCAGCAGCCAACAGTCACCTAGCACAGATACGCAGTATTTT; cdr3_aa: CASSQQSPSTDTQYF; v_call: TRBV7-6; d_call: NA; j_call: TRBJ2-3; clone_size: NA
cdr3_nt: TGTGCCATCAGCCCTTCCGGGACTAGCGGGGAGAGCTCCTACAATGAGCAGTTCTTC; cdr3_aa: CAISPSGTSGESSYNEQFF; v_call: TRBV10-3; d_call: TRBD2; j_call: TRBJ2-1; clone_size: NA
cdr3_nt: TGTGCCAGCAGCCGTAGGAGAACTAGCGGGAGCAACGAGCAGTACTTC; cdr3_aa: CASSRRRTSGSNEQYF; v_call: TRBV14; d_call: TRBD2; j_call: TRBJ2-7; clone_size: NA
cdr3_nt: TGTGCCAGTAGGACTTCGACCGGGACTAGCCTAACAGATACGCAGTATTTT; cdr3_aa: CASRTSTGTSLTDTQYF; v_call: TRBV19; d_call: TRBD2; j_call: TRBJ2-3; clone_size: once
cdr3_nt: TGCGCCAGCAGCCAAGAAGGAGACAATGAGCAGTTCTTC; cdr3_aa: CASSQEGDNEQFF; v_call: TRBV4-3; d_call: NA; j_call: TRBJ2-1; clone_size: NA
cdr3_nt: TGCGCCAGTCAGGCTAGCGGTTCCTCCTACAATGAGCAGTTCTTC; cdr3_aa: CASQASGSSYNEQFF; v_call: TRBV5-1; d_call: TRBD2; j_call: TRBJ2-1; clone_size: NA
cdr3_nt: TGTGCCAGCAGCTTGTACTTGAACACTGAAGCTTTCTTT; cdr3_aa: CASSLYLNTEAFF; v_call: TRBV5-6; d_call: NA; j_call: TRBJ1-1; clone_size: NA
cdr3_nt: TGTGCCAGCTCAAGAACCGGGACAGGGGGCCACTATGGCTACACCTTC; cdr3_aa: CASSRTGTGGHYGYTF; v_call: TRBV18; d_call: TRBD1; j_call: TRBJ1-2; clone_size: NA
cdr3_nt: TGTGCCAGCAGCTTACAAGGGGACACTGAAGCTTTCTTT; cdr3_aa: CASSLQGDTEAFF; v_call: TRBV7-2; d_call: NA; j_call: TRBJ1-1; clone_size: few
cdr3_nt: TGCAGCGTTGATAAAGGCTTACAGGGCCTACTCTACGAGCAGTACTTC; cdr3_aa: CSVDKGLQGLLYEQYF; v_call: TRBV29-1; d_call: NA; j_call: TRBJ2-7; clone_size: NA
cdr3_nt: TGTGCCAGCAGCCTGGAGGGGCGCGTCCTAGGAGCTTTCTTT; cdr3_aa: CASSLEGRVLGAFF; v_call: TRBV5-6; d_call: NA; j_call: TRBJ1-1; clone_size: once
cdr3_nt: TGTGCCAGTAGTAACAGCGGCCAAGAGACCCAGTACTTC; cdr3_aa: CASSNSGQETQYF; v_call: TRBV19; d_call: NA; j_call: TRBJ2-5; clone_size: NA
cdr3_nt: TGTGCCAGCAGTTTATCCAGGGGTGGTCGCGAAAAACTGTTTTTT; cdr3_aa: CASSLSRGGREKLFF; v_call: TRBV27; d_call: NA; j_call: TRBJ1-4; clone_size: NA
cdr3_nt: TGTGCCAGCAGTTACGGTCAGGGGGCGCTTAGAGATACGCAGTATTTT; cdr3_aa: CASSYGQGALRDTQYF; v_call: TRBV6-5; d_call: TRBD1; j_call: TRBJ2-3; clone_size: NA
cdr3_nt: TGTGCCAGCAGCTTAGGATGGGGGGGTAACAATCAGCCCCAGCATTTT; cdr3_aa: CASSLGWGGNNQPQHF; v_call: TRBV7-2; d_call: NA; j_call: TRBJ1-5; clone_size: NA
cdr3_nt: TGTGCCAGCCTAACAGGGGGATCGAATGGCTACACCTTC; cdr3_aa: CASLTGGSNGYTF; v_call: TRBV28; d_call: TRBD1; j_call: TRBJ1-2; clone_size: NA
cdr3_nt: TGTGCCAGCGATGGGACATCTGGCTACACCTTC; cdr3_aa: CASDGTSGYTF; v_call: TRBV19; d_call: NA; j_call: TRBJ1-2; clone_size: NA
cdr3_nt: TGCGCCAGCAGCAGACTAGCGGGGGCCTACAATGAGCAGTTCTTC; cdr3_aa: CASSRLAGAYNEQFF; v_call: TRBV5-1; d_call: TRBD2; j_call: TRBJ2-1; clone_size: NA
cdr3_nt: TGTGCCAGTAGTATTCCAGGGAGGCCCGGGGAGCTGTTTTTT; cdr3_aa: CASSIPGRPGELFF; v_call: TRBV19; d_call: NA; j_call: TRBJ2-2; clone_size: NA
cdr3_nt: TGTGCCAGCTCACCACTTAGGGGCAGGGGGGACACTGAAGCTTTCTTT; cdr3_aa: CASSPLRGRGDTEAFF; v_call: TRBV18; d_call: TRBD1; j_call: TRBJ1-1; clone_size: NA
cdr3_nt: TGTGCCAGCAGTCCGACTAGCGCGCACGAGCAGTACTTC; cdr3_aa: CASSPTSAHEQYF; v_call: TRBV6-6; d_call: TRBD2; j_call: TRBJ2-7; clone_size: NA
cdr3_nt: TGTGCCAGCAGCCGGACTGACATAGGGATGGACGAGCAGTACTTC; cdr3_aa: CASSRTDIGMDEQYF; v_call: TRBV5-6; d_call: NA; j_call: TRBJ2-7; clone_size: NA